These 13 T cell receptor beta chains were sequenced from one sample in a study of blood T cell repertoires in COVID-19. Clones were read by immunoSEQ multiplex PCR, and TCRdb kept only the in-frame ones, dropping some. The sample consists of hundreds of thousands of clones, 89% of them appearing once. The sequencing sample was made of PBMCs or T cells enriched from blood (not recorded which). The receptor set was obtained from a woman aged 40-49 years who had recovered from COVID-19.

The chain uses TRBV13 and TRBJ1-3; D possibly corresponds to TRBD1 (6 bases). Germline CDR1 PRHDT, CDR2 FYEKMQ (reference sequence). CDR3 length equals 15 residues. V was shortened by 6 bases and J by 3 bases, with 15 bases between the two germline ends. The CDR3 nucleotides read TGTGCCAGCAGAGGTCCGGGGGGCGGTGGAAACACCATATATTTT. Amino acid sequence: CASRGPGGGGNTIYF.

CDR3 residues: CASSADRGNTEAFF. The CDR3 coding sequence is TGTGCCAGCAGCGCGGACAGGGGGAACACTGAAGCTTTCTTT. The J gene is TRBJ1-1, the V gene TRBV11-2; 9 bases agree with TRBD1. Germline V lookup: CDR1 SGHAT, CDR2 FQNNGV. This CDR3 comprises 14 residues. Unmatched junction bases numbered 2, after V lost 5 bases and J lost 1 base.

The chain couples TRBV27 to TRBJ1-1; D gene uncertain. The CDR3 covers 13 residues. Trimming removed 3 bases at V and 4 bases at J, with 9 bases between. Germline V gene sequence: CDR1 MNHEY, CDR2 SMNVEV (reference sequence). CDR3 DNA sequence: TGTGCCAGCAGTTTTGGTGGCGGCACTGAAGCTTTCTTT. This translates into CASSFGGGTEAFF.

The V and J genes are TRBV28 and TRBJ2-7, with D tentatively TRBD1 (6 bases). V lost 8 bases to trimming and J lost 3 bases, with 17 bases between them. This CDR3 contains 14 residues. Germline V gene data show CDR1 as MDHEN and CDR2 as SYDVKM. Written as DNA, the CDR3 is TGTGCCAGCGGCCCCCAGGGGCACAACTACGAGCAGTACTTC. Amino acid sequence: CASGPQGHNYEQYF.

CDR3 in amino acids: CATARGNTEAFF. The CDR3 DNA reads as TGTGCCACTGCCAGGGGGAACACTGAAGCTTTCTTT. The chain employs TRBV2 and TRBJ1-1; D perhaps matches TRBD1 (6 bases). The CDR3 is 12 residues long. V was clipped by 10 bases and J by 1 base, with 10 bases between them. Looked up from germline, CDR1 is SNHLY and CDR2 is FYNNEI. Using reference TRBV2 and TRBJ1-1 for the parts outside the CDR3, the full variable domain is EPEVTQTPSHQVTQMGQEVILRCVPISNHLYFYWYRQILGQKVEFLVSFYNNEISEKSEIFDDQFSVERPDGSNFTLKIRSTKLEDSAMYFCATARGNTEAFFGQGTRLTVV.

The rearrangement links TRBV29-1 to TRBJ2-2; the D gene is possibly TRBD1 (5 bases). V was cut by 4 bases and J by 1 base, with 7 bases left in between. This CDR3 spans 13 amino acids. The germline CDR1 and CDR2 sequences are SQVTM and ANQGSEA. The CDR3 region is CSVVTGNTGELFF. CDR3 bases: TGCAGCGTTGTAACAGGGAACACCGGGGAGCTGTTTTTT.

The rearrangement links TRBV9 to TRBJ2-1; TRBD2 matches at 7 bases. The CDR3 is 14 residues long. Germline V gene lookup returns CDR1 SGDLS and CDR2 YYNGEE. V lost 3 bases, J lost 5 bases, and 5 bases stayed unmatched. CDR3 nucleotides: TGTGCCAGCAGCGCGCTAGCGGCCGACAATGAGCAGTTCTTC. Translated, it gives CASSALAADNEQFF.

This clone was recorded once. V gene TRBV4-3 combines with J gene TRBJ2-1, with TRBD2 matching 8 bases. Looked up from germline, CDR1 is LGHNA and CDR2 is YSLEER. V lost 0 bases to trimming and J lost 3 bases; unmatched junction nucleotides: 7. This CDR3 has 17 amino acids. The CDR3 coding sequence is TGCGCCAGCAGCCAAGATCTTCGCGGGGGGCACTACAATGAGCAGTTCTTC. As protein: CASSQDLRGGHYNEQFF.

The CDR3 DNA sequence: TGTGCCATCAGTGAGTCGACGGAGGGGATTCGTCAGCCCCAGCATTTT. As protein: CAISESTEGIRQPQHF. The V call is TRBV10-3, the J call TRBJ1-5; tentative D call: TRBD1 (5 bases). With 0 bases removed from V and 6 bases from J, the gap between germline ends came to 15 bases. Germline lookup yields CDR1 ENHRY and CDR2 SYGVKD. The CDR3 covers 16 residues.

The rearrangement links TRBV7-2 to TRBJ2-1, with TRBD2 matching 13 bases. V dropped 3 bases and J dropped 9; count of bases not matched to a gene: 5. This CDR3 contains 15 residues. Per the germline V gene, CDR1 is SGHTA and CDR2 is FQGNSA. The CDR3 reads CASSFGLAGEVEQFF. CDR3 DNA sequence: TGTGCCAGCAGCTTTGGACTAGCGGGGGAAGTTGAGCAGTTCTTC.

The chain uses TRBV2 and TRBJ1-5; TRBD1 agrees at 9 bases. This CDR3 is built from 13 residues. V shed 7 bases and J 6 bases; nucleotides not matched to a gene: 4. Germline V gene data show CDR1 as SNHLY and CDR2 as FYNNEI. The CDR3 bases are TGTGCCAGCAAGGGGACAGGGACTCAGCCCCAGCATTTT. Translating gives CASKGTGTQPQHF.

This clone appeared a single time. The V call is TRBV3-1 (or the pseudogene TRBV3-2), the J call TRBJ2-1; 7 nucleotides match TRBD2. In germline, CDR1 is LGHDT, CDR2 YNNKEL (reference sequence). The CDR3 extends over 15 amino acids. Trimming removed 5 bases from V and 1 base from J; junction bases left unmatched: 5. This chain's CDR3 is CASSTSSGSYNEQFF. The CDR3 region has the DNA TGTGCCAGCAGCACCTCTAGCGGTTCCTACAATGAGCAGTTCTTC.

V and J are TRBV7-9 and TRBJ2-1; 7 bases agree with TRBD1. The CDR3 has 15 residues. J was trimmed by 7 bases and V by 5 bases; bases with no gene match: 11. Germline-derived CDR1 and CDR2 are SEHNR and FQNEAQ (reference sequence). The CDR3 DNA reads TGTGCCAGCAGCCATCGAGGACAGGTGGGAAATGAGCAGTTCTTC. Translating gives CASSHRGQVGNEQFF.